This T cell receptor beta chain originates from a study of vaccination and CD4 T cells after COVID-19. Looking at the study overall: Control cultures, each given a CEFX pool, an HIV-1 Nef pool, or no peptide, were included.

As concerns this clonotype: The antigen is not known.

The V gene's germline CDR1 is MNHNS and CDR2 SASEGT. Trimming took 6 bases from V and 7 from J, leaving 13 bases between them. The CDR3 runs to 13 residues. Sequencing of cultured CD4+ T cell DNA used the Oncomine TCR Beta short-read assay. A single record per CDR3 protein comes from TCRdb applying MiXCR to the PCR reads. This sample yields tens of thousands of distinct CDR3 sequences, of which approximately 40% are seen a single time; roughly 9.9% belongs to the top ten. Time point specified: late sampling 161 to 241 days after vaccination in a few convalescent patients. Treatment described: roughly ten-day PBMC culture with coronavirus spike peptide pools or control peptides (ViraFEST assay).

This TCR was recovered from a human donor who had recovered from COVID-19. Material: CD4+ T cells from blood, cultured in vitro, obtained about 7 months after SARS-CoV-2 vaccination. The chain couples TRBV6-1 to TRBJ2-1; no definite D call. CDR3 nucleotide sequence: TGTGCCAGCAGCCCCCAAGGAGTGAATGAGCAGTTCTTC. As protein: CASSPQGVNEQFF.